This TCR beta chain was sequenced for a study of Ad26.COV2.S vaccination and SARS-CoV-2 variants. The overall study: Donor got 5x10^10 or 1x10^11 viral particles of Ad26.COV2.S.

Treatment denoted: roughly 20 received Ad26.COV2.S at low or high dose, single or two shots; about five received placebo; per-sample allocation not given. It was on day 63 after the first vaccine or placebo injection that samples were taken. Whoever gave the sample was an adult aged 18-55 years in Boston. It was Wuhan-strain SARS-CoV-2 spike that the Ad26 vaccine vector expressed. The length of the CDR3 is 19 residues. J was trimmed by 0 bases and V by 3 bases; bases with no gene match: 16. Germline CDR1 is SGHRS and CDR2 is YFSETQ. The method was immunoSEQ multiplex PCR; TCRdb's version includes in-frame clones alone and lacks a portion of them. The sample includes 440,000 or so clones, roughly nine tenths of them seen just once.

The specimen was peripheral blood, collected in a trial of Ad26.COV2.S vaccine versus placebo. The receptor was derived from a person between 18 and 65 years old who received the Ad26.COV2.S COVID-19 vaccine or a placebo. The chain employs TRBV5-1 and TRBJ2-3; TRBD2 aligns across 7 bases. The CDR3 loop is CASSSTITPGLPSTDTQYF. Written as DNA, the CDR3 is TGCGCCAGCAGCTCCACTATAACACCGGGACTACCGAGCACAGATACGCAGTATTTT.